These T cell receptor beta chains were read from a single sample in a study of shared clonotypes between healthy human individuals. TCRdb's table, derived via immunoSEQ multiplex PCR, lists solely in-frame clones and lacks some. The data show 500,000 to 550,000 clones, 95% to 96% seen once. The sequenced sample consisted of naive CD4+ T cells sorted from blood. The receptor set was obtained from a woman aged 25 to 39 in good health. Both conserved end residues are part of each CDR3. Fields, in order: clone size, D gene, J gene, CDR3 length, V gene, CDR3 DNA, CDR3 protein. The D gene is left open where the match is weak. Where a row states a size, it is once, few, many or the class of an expanded clone; other rows omit it.

abundance: NA
d_gene: TRBD1
j_gene: TRBJ1-1
len: 15
v_gene: TRBV4-1
CDR3nt: TGCGTCAGCAGCCAAACGTCGGACAGGCGACTTGAAGCTTTCTTT
CDR3aa: CVSSQTSDRRLEAFF

abundance: NA
d_gene: TRBD2
j_gene: TRBJ2-2
len: 16
v_gene: TRBV13
CDR3nt: TGTGCCAGCAGCCCTAGCGGGAGGGCCCCAACCGGGGAGCTGTTTTTT
CDR3aa: CASSPSGRAPTGELFF

abundance: NA
d_gene: NA
j_gene: TRBJ1-3
len: 16
v_gene: TRBV4-1
CDR3nt: TGCGCCAGCAGCCAAGAACCTACAGGGCAAGGAAACACCATATATTTT
CDR3aa: CASSQEPTGQGNTIYF

abundance: NA
d_gene: NA
j_gene: TRBJ2-7
len: 15
v_gene: TRBV9
CDR3nt: TGTGCCAGCAGCATCAACCCTTCGGAACTCTACGAGCAGTACTTC
CDR3aa: CASSINPSELYEQYF

abundance: NA
d_gene: NA
j_gene: TRBJ2-6
len: 14
v_gene: TRBV18
CDR3nt: TGTGCCAGCTCACCTGGACTTACGAACGACGTCCTGACTTTC
CDR3aa: CASSPGLTNDVLTF

abundance: NA
d_gene: NA
j_gene: TRBJ1-1
len: 14
v_gene: TRBV7-6
CDR3nt: TGTGCCAGCAGCCGACAGGCATCAAACACTGAAGCTTTCTTT
CDR3aa: CASSRQASNTEAFF

abundance: NA
d_gene: NA
j_gene: TRBJ1-4
len: 13
v_gene: TRBV7-9
CDR3nt: TGTGCCAGCAGAAGGCAGGGGCAGGAAAAACTGTTTTTT
CDR3aa: CASRRQGQEKLFF

abundance: NA
d_gene: NA
j_gene: TRBJ2-3
len: 14
v_gene: TRBV4-1
CDR3nt: TGCGCCAGCAGCCAAGCCCCCAGCACAGATACGCAGTATTTT
CDR3aa: CASSQAPSTDTQYF

abundance: NA
d_gene: NA
j_gene: TRBJ1-4
len: 17
v_gene: TRBV19
CDR3nt: TGTGCCACCTCTCACTCCTGGGGCCTCCAAGGGAATGAAAAACTGTTTTTT
CDR3aa: CATSHSWGLQGNEKLFF

abundance: NA
d_gene: TRBD2
j_gene: TRBJ2-2
len: 18
v_gene: TRBV2
CDR3nt: TGTGCCAGCACCACCTTCGAGGGCCTAGCGGGAGGGTTCGGGGAGCTGTTTTTT
CDR3aa: CASTTFEGLAGGFGELFF

abundance: once
d_gene: NA
j_gene: TRBJ1-3
len: 14
v_gene: TRBV18
CDR3nt: TGTGCCAGCTCACCAGCAATCTCTGGAAACACCATATATTTT
CDR3aa: CASSPAISGNTIYF

abundance: NA
d_gene: TRBD2
j_gene: TRBJ2-3
len: 15
v_gene: TRBV19
CDR3nt: TGTGCCAGTAGTAGACTAGCGGGACCCACAGATACGCAGTATTTT
CDR3aa: CASSRLAGPTDTQYF

abundance: NA
d_gene: NA
j_gene: TRBJ1-2
len: 14
v_gene: TRBV5-4
CDR3nt: TGTGCCAGCAGCTTGGTCCAGGTCACGCATGGCTACACCTTC
CDR3aa: CASSLVQVTHGYTF

abundance: NA
d_gene: NA
j_gene: TRBJ2-1
len: 16
v_gene: TRBV19
CDR3nt: TGTGCCAGTAGTATGGAGGGTAGACAAGAATACAATGAGCAGTTCTTC
CDR3aa: CASSMEGRQEYNEQFF

abundance: NA
d_gene: NA
j_gene: TRBJ1-5
len: 12
v_gene: TRBV21-1
CDR3nt: TGTGCCAGCAGCGACGGACAGCAGCCCCAGCATTTT
CDR3aa: CASSDGQQPQHF

abundance: NA
d_gene: NA
j_gene: TRBJ1-5
len: 15
v_gene: TRBV5-1
CDR3nt: TGCGCCAGCAGCCCGGGACAAAATAGCAATCAGCCCCAGCATTTT
CDR3aa: CASSPGQNSNQPQHF

abundance: once
d_gene: TRBD2
j_gene: TRBJ2-2
len: 15
v_gene: TRBV28
CDR3nt: TGTGCCAGCAGGCGGACTAGCGGGACAGCGCGGGAGCTGTTTTTT
CDR3aa: CASRRTSGTARELFF

abundance: once
d_gene: TRBD2
j_gene: TRBJ2-5
len: 13
v_gene: TRBV2
CDR3nt: TGTGCCAGCAAATCTAGCGGGGAAGAGACCCAGTACTTC
CDR3aa: CASKSSGEETQYF

abundance: NA
d_gene: TRBD1
j_gene: TRBJ1-2
len: 14
v_gene: TRBV30
CDR3nt: TGTGCCTGGGATCGGACAGGGGGCTTAAGTGGCTACACCTTC
CDR3aa: CAWDRTGGLSGYTF

abundance: NA
d_gene: NA
j_gene: TRBJ2-2
len: 16
v_gene: TRBV5-1
CDR3nt: TGCGCCAGCAGCTTGGGATTTAGACCGAACACCGGGGAGCTGTTTTTT
CDR3aa: CASSLGFRPNTGELFF

abundance: NA
d_gene: TRBD2
j_gene: TRBJ2-1
len: 17
v_gene: TRBV19
CDR3nt: TGTGCCAGTAGTATGGTTGCGAGCGGGATACCGTACAATGAGCAGTTCTTC
CDR3aa: CASSMVASGIPYNEQFF

abundance: NA
d_gene: NA
j_gene: TRBJ2-7
len: 15
v_gene: TRBV7-9
CDR3nt: TGTGCCAGCAGCTTTACCTTGACAGGTCGGTACGAGCAGTACTTC
CDR3aa: CASSFTLTGRYEQYF

abundance: NA
d_gene: TRBD2
j_gene: TRBJ2-1
len: 13
v_gene: TRBV27
CDR3nt: TGTGCCTCCGGCGGGAGTCTCTACAATGAGCAGTTCTTC
CDR3aa: CASGGSLYNEQFF

abundance: NA
d_gene: TRBD2
j_gene: TRBJ2-7
len: 14
v_gene: TRBV28
CDR3nt: TGTGCCAGCGGTGGGGCGGGAGTGCTCTACGAGCAGTACTTC
CDR3aa: CASGGAGVLYEQYF

abundance: NA
d_gene: NA
j_gene: TRBJ2-7
len: 15
v_gene: TRBV12-5
CDR3nt: TGTGCTAGTGCCAACGTCCTCGGGGCCTGGTACGAGCAGTACTTC
CDR3aa: CASANVLGAWYEQYF

abundance: NA
d_gene: TRBD2
j_gene: TRBJ2-5
len: 16
v_gene: TRBV4-1
CDR3nt: TGCGCCAGCAGCCAAGCACCACGCGGGAGGTGGGAGACCCAGTACTTC
CDR3aa: CASSQAPRGRWETQYF

abundance: NA
d_gene: NA
j_gene: TRBJ2-7
len: 17
v_gene: TRBV6-1
CDR3nt: TGTGCCAGCAGTGAAGCGCTGTGGGGGCGTTACTCCTACGAGCAGTACTTC
CDR3aa: CASSEALWGRYSYEQYF

abundance: NA
d_gene: NA
j_gene: TRBJ1-4
len: 19
v_gene: TRBV18
CDR3nt: TGTGCCAGCTCACCTATAACAGGCGCCACAATATCAACTAATGAAAAACTGTTTTTT
CDR3aa: CASSPITGATISTNEKLFF

abundance: NA
d_gene: TRBD2
j_gene: TRBJ2-5
len: 14
v_gene: TRBV5-1
CDR3nt: TGCGCCAGCAGCCCCCGGGGGGGCTGGGAGACCCAGTACTTC
CDR3aa: CASSPRGGWETQYF

abundance: NA
d_gene: NA
j_gene: TRBJ1-5
len: 15
v_gene: TRBV2
CDR3nt: TGTGCCAGCAGCCAAACAGGGAATTTCAATCAGCCCCAGCATTTT
CDR3aa: CASSQTGNFNQPQHF

abundance: NA
d_gene: TRBD2
j_gene: TRBJ2-7
len: 14
v_gene: TRBV30
CDR3nt: TGTGCCTGGAGTGTCCTAGCGGACTCCTACGAGCAGTACTTC
CDR3aa: CAWSVLADSYEQYF

abundance: NA
d_gene: TRBD2
j_gene: TRBJ2-7
len: 17
v_gene: TRBV13
CDR3nt: TGTGCCAGCAGCTTAGGCCGGTGGTTAGCGGGAGGTTCCGAGCAGTACTTC
CDR3aa: CASSLGRWLAGGSEQYF

abundance: NA
d_gene: TRBD1
j_gene: TRBJ2-2
len: 18
v_gene: TRBV25-1
CDR3nt: TGTGCCAGCAGTCTCTCTCCGCAGGGGGCATATGGTCAGGGGGAGCTGTTTTTT
CDR3aa: CASSLSPQGAYGQGELFF

abundance: NA
d_gene: TRBD2
j_gene: TRBJ2-1
len: 14
v_gene: TRBV5-1
CDR3nt: TGCGCCAGCAGCAGCGGGAGCTCCTACAATGAGCAGTTCTTC
CDR3aa: CASSSGSSYNEQFF

abundance: NA
d_gene: NA
j_gene: TRBJ1-2
len: 14
v_gene: TRBV11-2
CDR3nt: TGTGCCAGCAGCTTGGACACCACTAACTATGGCTACACCTTC
CDR3aa: CASSLDTTNYGYTF

abundance: NA
d_gene: NA
j_gene: TRBJ2-3
len: 11
v_gene: TRBV9
CDR3nt: TGTGCCAGCAGCGGAGGACCTACGCAGTATTTT
CDR3aa: CASSGGPTQYF

abundance: NA
d_gene: NA
j_gene: TRBJ1-1
len: 14
v_gene: TRBV25-1
CDR3nt: TGTGCCAGCAGTGAATTGCTAGGGGGAACTGAAGCTTTCTTT
CDR3aa: CASSELLGGTEAFF

abundance: NA
d_gene: TRBD2
j_gene: TRBJ2-7
len: 16
v_gene: TRBV5-1
CDR3nt: TGCGCCAGCAGCTCCGCGTCTGGCGGGAGTATCGACGAGCAGTACTTC
CDR3aa: CASSSASGGSIDEQYF

abundance: NA
d_gene: TRBD1
j_gene: TRBJ1-4
len: 15
v_gene: TRBV15
CDR3nt: TGTGCCACCAGCAGAGAAGGACAGGGTCGAGAAAAACTGTTTTTT
CDR3aa: CATSREGQGREKLFF

abundance: NA
d_gene: NA
j_gene: TRBJ2-2
len: 16
v_gene: TRBV5-1
CDR3nt: TGCGCCAGCAGCCCGCTGGAAGTGCCCAACACCGGGGAGCTGTTTTTT
CDR3aa: CASSPLEVPNTGELFF

abundance: NA
d_gene: NA
j_gene: TRBJ1-5
len: 12
v_gene: TRBV30
CDR3nt: TGTGCCTGGAGTGTAAATAACCAGCCCCAGCATTTT
CDR3aa: CAWSVNNQPQHF

abundance: NA
d_gene: NA
j_gene: TRBJ2-7
len: 12
v_gene: TRBV10-1
CDR3nt: TGCGCCAGCACCCCCCCTGTCGGCGAGCAGTACTTC
CDR3aa: CASTPPVGEQYF

abundance: NA
d_gene: NA
j_gene: TRBJ2-1
len: 14
v_gene: TRBV7-9
CDR3nt: TGTGCCAGCAGCTTAGAACAGGTCTACAATGAGCAGTTCTTC
CDR3aa: CASSLEQVYNEQFF

abundance: once
d_gene: NA
j_gene: TRBJ1-5
len: 14
v_gene: TRBV6-1
CDR3nt: TGTGCCAGCAGTGAGATGTATAGCAATCAGCCCCAGCATTTT
CDR3aa: CASSEMYSNQPQHF

abundance: NA
d_gene: NA
j_gene: TRBJ1-1
len: 15
v_gene: TRBV19
CDR3nt: TGTGCCAGTAGTCCTCTGACAAAAGGGAACACTGAAGCTTTCTTT
CDR3aa: CASSPLTKGNTEAFF

abundance: NA
d_gene: NA
j_gene: TRBJ2-6
len: 15
v_gene: TRBV28
CDR3nt: TGTGCCAGCAGTAACAGGGAGTTGGGGGCCAACGTCCTGACTTTC
CDR3aa: CASSNRELGANVLTF

abundance: NA
d_gene: NA
j_gene: TRBJ1-6
len: 16
v_gene: TRBV6-6
CDR3nt: TGTGCCAGCAGTTCGTTCAGGGTCTCCTATAATTCACCCCTCCACTTT
CDR3aa: CASSSFRVSYNSPLHF

abundance: NA
d_gene: NA
j_gene: TRBJ2-7
len: 15
v_gene: TRBV13
CDR3nt: TGTGCCAGCAGCTCTACGTCCCGGAGCTCCTACGAGCAGTACTTC
CDR3aa: CASSSTSRSSYEQYF

abundance: NA
d_gene: NA
j_gene: TRBJ2-7
len: 15
v_gene: TRBV28
CDR3nt: TGTGCCAGCAGTTTTGGGGCTCCCCTCCCATACGAGCAGTACTTC
CDR3aa: CASSFGAPLPYEQYF

abundance: NA
d_gene: TRBD2
j_gene: TRBJ2-7
len: 15
v_gene: TRBV5-4
CDR3nt: TGTGCCAGCAGCCGGACCGAGCTAGCGGGATACGAGCAGTACTTC
CDR3aa: CASSRTELAGYEQYF

abundance: NA
d_gene: NA
j_gene: TRBJ2-6
len: 15
v_gene: TRBV5-1
CDR3nt: TGCGCCAGCAGCTTGGAGGTTTCTGGGGCCAACGTCCTGACTTTC
CDR3aa: CASSLEVSGANVLTF

abundance: NA
d_gene: NA
j_gene: TRBJ2-3
len: 14
v_gene: TRBV11-1
CDR3nt: TGTGCCAGCACAACTATCTCGAGCACAGATACGCAGTATTTT
CDR3aa: CASTTISSTDTQYF

abundance: NA
d_gene: TRBD2
j_gene: TRBJ2-3
len: 17
v_gene: TRBV10-1
CDR3nt: TGCGCCAGCAGTGGCAAACTAGCGGGAGAGTCCACAGATACGCAGTATTTT
CDR3aa: CASSGKLAGESTDTQYF

abundance: NA
d_gene: TRBD1
j_gene: TRBJ1-2
len: 14
v_gene: TRBV19
CDR3nt: TGTGCCAGTAGTATTTTCAGGGGGCTGTTTGGCTACACCTTC
CDR3aa: CASSIFRGLFGYTF

abundance: NA
d_gene: NA
j_gene: TRBJ2-6
len: 16
v_gene: TRBV28
CDR3nt: TGTGCCAGCAGTAATTTCATCCGGCCTGGGGCCAACGTCCTGACTTTC
CDR3aa: CASSNFIRPGANVLTF

abundance: once
d_gene: NA
j_gene: TRBJ1-3
len: 15
v_gene: TRBV2
CDR3nt: TGTGCCAGCAGTGAAGTGGGGGCGACTGGAAACACCATATATTTT
CDR3aa: CASSEVGATGNTIYF

abundance: NA
d_gene: NA
j_gene: TRBJ2-5
len: 12
v_gene: TRBV29-1
CDR3nt: TGCAGCGTTGGTTCCTGGGCCGAGACCCAGTACTTC
CDR3aa: CSVGSWAETQYF